This TCR beta chain was recorded in a study of blood T cell repertoires in COVID-19. Study-level background: Italy, Spain and the United States were the sources of the convalescent and acute COVID-19 samples.

Authors' methods: It was from reference gene primer amplification that nucleated cell counts were estimated. The method was immunoSEQ multiplex PCR; TCRdb's version includes in-frame clones alone and lacks a portion of them. D and trimming come from the DNA, and the V and J calls and clone size come from that table. The data show roughly 230,000 clones, around 89% seen once. Trimming removed 1 base from V and 2 bases from J, with 9 bases in between. From germline, CDR1 is MNHNS and CDR2 SASEGT. This CDR3 has 15 residues. The source is a man between 65 and 85 years old with acute or convalescent COVID-19. The source material was peripheral blood. This chain connects TRBV6-1 to TRBJ1-3; tentatively, D is TRBD1 (5 bases). CDR3 amino acids: CASSEESGPGNTIYF. CDR3 bases: TGTGCCAGCAGTGAAGAGTCAGGGCCTGGAAACACCATATATTTT.